The entry below describes one TCR beta chain. Its matching antigen is unknown. A read error may produce the germline difference seen at one junction end. The sample is drawn from a study of blood T cells in healthy people across ages. This CDR3 is built from 17 residues. Findings of the study overall: A greater number of naive CD4+ cells and higher diversity distinguished long-lived donors from aged donors.

A second PCR of roughly 7 to 11 cycles used a sample-barcoded 5' primer and a J-beta primer mix. Each cDNA molecule, via a template-switch adaptor with 12 random nucleotides, was tagged. TCRdb fed the 5' RACE reads into MiXCR, producing one record per CDR3 protein. Of around 1,900,000 distinct CDR3 sequences listed, roughly two fifths were seen once; the top ten hold 23%. The V call is TRBV12-3 or TRBV12-4, the J call TRBJ1-6; 8 nucleotides match TRBD1. The sequenced material came from blood. The TCR comes from a human donor in good health. The CDR3 spells CASVLQGTGSYNSPLHF. The DNA of the CDR3 is TGTGCCAGTGTCCTCCAAGGGACAGGCTCCTATAATTCGCCCCTCCACTTT.